The source of this T cell receptor beta chain is a study of blood T cell repertoires in COVID-19. This CDR3 is built from 16 residues. CDR1 is SGHTA, CDR2 FQGTGA, per germline. Trimming took 2 bases from V and 7 from J; bases not matched to a gene: 6. Assay used: immunoSEQ multiplex PCR; TCRdb lists only in-frame clones, some missing. This sample carries approximately 230,000 clones, approximately 90% of them seen once, and the ten largest clones take around 1.8%. This clone was detected once. The chain employs TRBV7-3 and TRBJ2-3; 13 positions match TRBD2. The source material was PBMCs or T cells enriched from blood (not recorded which). The origin of this receptor is a woman aged 18-30 years who had recovered from COVID-19. CDR3: CASSLGPGLAGHTQYF. The CDR3 nucleotides are TGTGCCAGCAGCTTAGGCCCGGGACTAGCGGGACATACGCAGTATTTT.